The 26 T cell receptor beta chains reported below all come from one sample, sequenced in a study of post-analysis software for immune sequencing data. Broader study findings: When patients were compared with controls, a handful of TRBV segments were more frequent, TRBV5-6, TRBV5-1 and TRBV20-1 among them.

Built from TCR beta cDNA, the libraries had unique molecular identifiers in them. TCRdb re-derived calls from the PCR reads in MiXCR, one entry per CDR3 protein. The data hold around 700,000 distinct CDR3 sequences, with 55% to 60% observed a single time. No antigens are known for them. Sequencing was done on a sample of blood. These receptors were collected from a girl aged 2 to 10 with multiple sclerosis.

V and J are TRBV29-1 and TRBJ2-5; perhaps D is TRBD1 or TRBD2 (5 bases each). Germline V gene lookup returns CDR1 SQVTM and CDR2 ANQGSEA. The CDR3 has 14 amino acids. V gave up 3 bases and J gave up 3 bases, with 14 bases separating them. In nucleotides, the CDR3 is TGCAGCGTTGAGGGATGGCTGGGGGAAGAGACCCAGTACTTC. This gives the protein CSVEGWLGEETQYF.

CDR3 sequence: CAERGGRDTGELFF. The CDR3 nucleotides are TGTGCCGAGAGGGGGGGGCGCGACACCGGGGAGCTGTTTTTT. The chain carries TRBV7-2 and TRBJ2-2; D is possibly TRBD2 (7 bases). Germline CDR1 SGHTA, CDR2 FQGNSA. V lost 11 bases and J lost 3, with 16 bases in between. The CDR3 consists of 14 residues.

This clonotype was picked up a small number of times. This CDR3 reads CASSIRTGGTDTQYF. DNA for the CDR3: TGTGCCAGCAGCATAAGGACAGGGGGCACAGATACGCAGTATTTT. This chain links TRBV7-2 with TRBJ2-3, with TRBD1 matching 9 bases. The V gene end was trimmed by 5 bases and the J gene end by 1 base; junction bases not matched to a gene: 4. The germline V gene encodes CDR1 SGHTA and CDR2 FQGNSA. This CDR3 region has 15 residues.

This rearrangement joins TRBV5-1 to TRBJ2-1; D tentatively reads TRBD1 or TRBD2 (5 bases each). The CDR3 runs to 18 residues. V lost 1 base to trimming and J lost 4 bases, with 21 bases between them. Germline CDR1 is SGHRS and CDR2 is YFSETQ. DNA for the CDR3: TGCGCCAGCAGCTTGTGGGGGTTAGGGGCAACCCAGTACAATGAGCAGTTCTTC. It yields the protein CASSLWGLGATQYNEQFF.

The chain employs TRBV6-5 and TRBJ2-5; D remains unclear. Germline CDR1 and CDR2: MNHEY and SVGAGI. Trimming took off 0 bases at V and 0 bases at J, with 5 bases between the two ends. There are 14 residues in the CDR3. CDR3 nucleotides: TGTGCCAGCAGTTACTCTACGGACCAAGAGACCCAGTACTTC. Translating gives CASSYSTDQETQYF.

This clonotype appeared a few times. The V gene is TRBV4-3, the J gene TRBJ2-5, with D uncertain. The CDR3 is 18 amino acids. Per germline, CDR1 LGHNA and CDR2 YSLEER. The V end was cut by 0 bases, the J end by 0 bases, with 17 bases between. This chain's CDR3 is CASSQDPPTDANQETQYF. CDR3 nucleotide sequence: TGCGCCAGCAGCCAAGACCCTCCGACGGACGCCAACCAAGAGACCCAGTACTTC.

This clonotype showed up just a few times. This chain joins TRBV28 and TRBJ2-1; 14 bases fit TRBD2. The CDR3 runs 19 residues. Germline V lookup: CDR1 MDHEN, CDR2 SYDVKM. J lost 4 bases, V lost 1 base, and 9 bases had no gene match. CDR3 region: CASSLSRLAGGPGYNEQFF. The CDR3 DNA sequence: TGTGCCAGCAGTTTATCCCGACTAGCGGGGGGGCCAGGGTACAATGAGCAGTTCTTC.

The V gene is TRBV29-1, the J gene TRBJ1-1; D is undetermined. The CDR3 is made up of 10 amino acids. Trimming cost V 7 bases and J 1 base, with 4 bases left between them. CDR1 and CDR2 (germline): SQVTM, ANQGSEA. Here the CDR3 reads CSGKNTEAFF. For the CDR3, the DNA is TGCAGCGGGAAGAACACTGAAGCTTTCTTT.

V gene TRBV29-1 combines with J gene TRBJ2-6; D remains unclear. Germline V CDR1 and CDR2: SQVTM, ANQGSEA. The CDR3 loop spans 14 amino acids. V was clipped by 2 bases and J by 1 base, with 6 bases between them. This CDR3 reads CSVETRSGANVLTF. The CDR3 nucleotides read TGCAGCGTTGAAACCCGATCTGGGGCCAACGTCCTGACTTTC.

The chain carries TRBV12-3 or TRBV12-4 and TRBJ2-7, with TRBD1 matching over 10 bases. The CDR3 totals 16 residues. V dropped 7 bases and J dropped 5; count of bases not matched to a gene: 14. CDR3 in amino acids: CASTQGPGTGVDEQYF. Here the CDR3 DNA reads TGTGCCAGCACCCAAGGGCCCGGGACAGGGGTCGACGAGCAGTACTTC.

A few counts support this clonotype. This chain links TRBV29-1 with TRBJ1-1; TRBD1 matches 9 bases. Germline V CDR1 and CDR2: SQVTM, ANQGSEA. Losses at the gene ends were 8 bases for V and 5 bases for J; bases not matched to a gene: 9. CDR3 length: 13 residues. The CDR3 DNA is TGCAGCTCATTACAGGGGGCGGGTACTGAAGCTTTCTTT. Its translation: CSSLQGAGTEAFF.

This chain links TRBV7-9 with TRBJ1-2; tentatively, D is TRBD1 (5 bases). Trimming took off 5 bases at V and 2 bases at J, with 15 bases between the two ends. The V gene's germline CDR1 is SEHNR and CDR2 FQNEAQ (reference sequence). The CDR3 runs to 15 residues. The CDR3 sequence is CASSTSIDSNYGYTF. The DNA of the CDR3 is TGTGCCAGCAGCACCTCGATCGACAGCAACTATGGCTACACCTTC.

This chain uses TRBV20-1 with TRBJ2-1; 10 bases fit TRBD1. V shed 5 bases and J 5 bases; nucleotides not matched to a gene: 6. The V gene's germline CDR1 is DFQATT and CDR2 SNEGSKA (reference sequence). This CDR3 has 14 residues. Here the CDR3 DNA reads TGCAGTGCTGCCGGGACAGGGGCGAACAATGAGCAGTTCTTC. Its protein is CSAAGTGANNEQFF.

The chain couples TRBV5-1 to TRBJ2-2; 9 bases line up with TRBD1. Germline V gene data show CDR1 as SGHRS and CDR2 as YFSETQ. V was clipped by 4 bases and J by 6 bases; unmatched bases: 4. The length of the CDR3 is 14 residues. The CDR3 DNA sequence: TGCGCCAGCAGCGAGGGACAGGGCGCCGGGGAGCTGTTTTTT. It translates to CASSEGQGAGELFF.

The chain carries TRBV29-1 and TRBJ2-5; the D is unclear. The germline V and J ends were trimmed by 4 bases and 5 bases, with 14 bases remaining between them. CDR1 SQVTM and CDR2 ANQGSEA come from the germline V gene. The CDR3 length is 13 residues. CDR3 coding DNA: TGCAGCGTTGCAGTAGTACAGCGCGAGACCCAGTACTTC. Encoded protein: CSVAVVQRETQYF.

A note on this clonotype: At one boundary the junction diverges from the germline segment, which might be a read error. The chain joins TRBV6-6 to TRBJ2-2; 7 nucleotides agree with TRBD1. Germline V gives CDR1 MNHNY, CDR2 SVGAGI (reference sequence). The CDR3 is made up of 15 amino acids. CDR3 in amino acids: CASSPSGTDTGERFF. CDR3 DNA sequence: TGTGCCAGCAGTCCTTCCGGGACAGACACCGGGGAGCGGTTTTTT.

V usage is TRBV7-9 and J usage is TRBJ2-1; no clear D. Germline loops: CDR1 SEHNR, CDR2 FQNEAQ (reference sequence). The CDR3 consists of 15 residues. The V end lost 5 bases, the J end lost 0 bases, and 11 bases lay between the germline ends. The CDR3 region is CASSADSSSYNEQFF. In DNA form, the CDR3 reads TGTGCCAGCAGCGCAGACTCCAGCTCCTACAATGAGCAGTTCTTC.

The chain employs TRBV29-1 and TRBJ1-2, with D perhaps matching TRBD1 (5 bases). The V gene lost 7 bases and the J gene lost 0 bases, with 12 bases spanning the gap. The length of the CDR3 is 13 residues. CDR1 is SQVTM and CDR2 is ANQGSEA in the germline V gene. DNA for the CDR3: TGCAGCGCCCGGTGGGGGTCTAACTATGGCTACACCTTC. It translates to CSARWGSNYGYTF.

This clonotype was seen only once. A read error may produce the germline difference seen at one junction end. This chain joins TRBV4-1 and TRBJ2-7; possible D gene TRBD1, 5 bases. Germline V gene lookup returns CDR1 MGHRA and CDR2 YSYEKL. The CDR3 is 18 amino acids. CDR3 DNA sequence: TGCGCCGGCAGCCAAGATTCGAATAGGGGCCCCAGCTCCTACGAGCAGTACTTC. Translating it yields CAGSQDSNRGPSSYEQYF.

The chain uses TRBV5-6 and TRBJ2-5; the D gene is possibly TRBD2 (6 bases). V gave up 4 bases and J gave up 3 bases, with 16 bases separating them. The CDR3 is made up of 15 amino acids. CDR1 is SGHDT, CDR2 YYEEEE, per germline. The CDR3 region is CASSPVRTTKETQYF. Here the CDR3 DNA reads TGTGCCAGCAGCCCAGTGAGGACTACCAAAGAGACCCAGTACTTC.

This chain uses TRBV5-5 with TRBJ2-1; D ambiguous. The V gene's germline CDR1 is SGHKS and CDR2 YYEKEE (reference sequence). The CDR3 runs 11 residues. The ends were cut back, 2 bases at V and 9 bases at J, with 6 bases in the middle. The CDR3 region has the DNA TGTGCCAGCAGCTTCTCTCTTGAGCAGTTCTTC. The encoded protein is CASSFSLEQFF.

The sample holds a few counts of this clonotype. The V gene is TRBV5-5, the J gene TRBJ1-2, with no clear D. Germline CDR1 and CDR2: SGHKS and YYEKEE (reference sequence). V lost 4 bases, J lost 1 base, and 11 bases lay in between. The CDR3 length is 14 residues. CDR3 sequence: CASSVSGYNYGYTF. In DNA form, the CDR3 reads TGTGCCAGCAGCGTGTCGGGGTATAACTATGGCTACACCTTC.

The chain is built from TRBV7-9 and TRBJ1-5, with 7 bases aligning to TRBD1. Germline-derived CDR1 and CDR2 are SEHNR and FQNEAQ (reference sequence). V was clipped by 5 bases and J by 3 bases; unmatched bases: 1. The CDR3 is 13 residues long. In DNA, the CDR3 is TGTGCCAGCAGCACAGGGGTCAATCAGCCCCAGCATTTT. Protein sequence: CASSTGVNQPQHF.

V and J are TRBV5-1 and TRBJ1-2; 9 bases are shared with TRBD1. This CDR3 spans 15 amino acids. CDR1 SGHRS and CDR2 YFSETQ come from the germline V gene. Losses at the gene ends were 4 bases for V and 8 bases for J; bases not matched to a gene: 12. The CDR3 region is CASSLLGQGLGGYTF. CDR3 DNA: TGCGCCAGCAGCCTCCTGGGACAGGGCTTAGGAGGCTACACCTTC.

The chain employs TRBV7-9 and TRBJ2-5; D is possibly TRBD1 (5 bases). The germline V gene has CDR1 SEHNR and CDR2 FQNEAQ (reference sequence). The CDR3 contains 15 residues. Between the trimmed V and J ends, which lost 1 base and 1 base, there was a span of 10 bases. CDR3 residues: CASSLGGRLQETQYF. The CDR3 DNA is TGTGCCAGCAGCTTAGGGGGCAGGCTCCAAGAGACCCAGTACTTC.

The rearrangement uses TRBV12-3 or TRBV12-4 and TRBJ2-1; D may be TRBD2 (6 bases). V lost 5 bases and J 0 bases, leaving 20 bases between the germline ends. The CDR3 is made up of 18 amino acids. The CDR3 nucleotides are TGTGCCAGCAGTCGGGTTGGGCTTAGCGGTAGCTCCTACAATGAGCAGTTCTTC. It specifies CASSRVGLSGSSYNEQFF.